This T cell receptor (beta chain) was obtained from a study of lymphopenia after photon versus proton radiotherapy. Broader study findings: Post-nadir TCR diversity decline inversely tracked overall survival among those who died. Relative stability marked proton patients; photon patients lost diversity and naive cells.

The repertoire was sequenced with immunoSEQ multiplex PCR; TCRdb's copy has only in-frame clones and lacks some. The sample lists more than 70,000 clones; about 83% were seen once. Trimming took 6 bases from V and 3 from J, leaving 15 bases between them. Per the germline V gene, CDR1 is MNHEY and CDR2 is SVGAGI. The CDR3 is made up of 14 amino acids. With respect to this clone: Antigen specificity is unknown.

V gene TRBV6-5 combines with J gene TRBJ2-7; D is possibly TRBD2 (6 bases). Sample: peripheral blood, taken from a patient treated with proton-based radiotherapy. This receptor was identified in a man aged 55 to 69 with pancreatic cancer. CDR3 residues: CASSPGLPYYEQYF. The CDR3 region has the DNA TGTGCCAGCAGCCCGGGACTCCCATACTACGAGCAGTACTTC.